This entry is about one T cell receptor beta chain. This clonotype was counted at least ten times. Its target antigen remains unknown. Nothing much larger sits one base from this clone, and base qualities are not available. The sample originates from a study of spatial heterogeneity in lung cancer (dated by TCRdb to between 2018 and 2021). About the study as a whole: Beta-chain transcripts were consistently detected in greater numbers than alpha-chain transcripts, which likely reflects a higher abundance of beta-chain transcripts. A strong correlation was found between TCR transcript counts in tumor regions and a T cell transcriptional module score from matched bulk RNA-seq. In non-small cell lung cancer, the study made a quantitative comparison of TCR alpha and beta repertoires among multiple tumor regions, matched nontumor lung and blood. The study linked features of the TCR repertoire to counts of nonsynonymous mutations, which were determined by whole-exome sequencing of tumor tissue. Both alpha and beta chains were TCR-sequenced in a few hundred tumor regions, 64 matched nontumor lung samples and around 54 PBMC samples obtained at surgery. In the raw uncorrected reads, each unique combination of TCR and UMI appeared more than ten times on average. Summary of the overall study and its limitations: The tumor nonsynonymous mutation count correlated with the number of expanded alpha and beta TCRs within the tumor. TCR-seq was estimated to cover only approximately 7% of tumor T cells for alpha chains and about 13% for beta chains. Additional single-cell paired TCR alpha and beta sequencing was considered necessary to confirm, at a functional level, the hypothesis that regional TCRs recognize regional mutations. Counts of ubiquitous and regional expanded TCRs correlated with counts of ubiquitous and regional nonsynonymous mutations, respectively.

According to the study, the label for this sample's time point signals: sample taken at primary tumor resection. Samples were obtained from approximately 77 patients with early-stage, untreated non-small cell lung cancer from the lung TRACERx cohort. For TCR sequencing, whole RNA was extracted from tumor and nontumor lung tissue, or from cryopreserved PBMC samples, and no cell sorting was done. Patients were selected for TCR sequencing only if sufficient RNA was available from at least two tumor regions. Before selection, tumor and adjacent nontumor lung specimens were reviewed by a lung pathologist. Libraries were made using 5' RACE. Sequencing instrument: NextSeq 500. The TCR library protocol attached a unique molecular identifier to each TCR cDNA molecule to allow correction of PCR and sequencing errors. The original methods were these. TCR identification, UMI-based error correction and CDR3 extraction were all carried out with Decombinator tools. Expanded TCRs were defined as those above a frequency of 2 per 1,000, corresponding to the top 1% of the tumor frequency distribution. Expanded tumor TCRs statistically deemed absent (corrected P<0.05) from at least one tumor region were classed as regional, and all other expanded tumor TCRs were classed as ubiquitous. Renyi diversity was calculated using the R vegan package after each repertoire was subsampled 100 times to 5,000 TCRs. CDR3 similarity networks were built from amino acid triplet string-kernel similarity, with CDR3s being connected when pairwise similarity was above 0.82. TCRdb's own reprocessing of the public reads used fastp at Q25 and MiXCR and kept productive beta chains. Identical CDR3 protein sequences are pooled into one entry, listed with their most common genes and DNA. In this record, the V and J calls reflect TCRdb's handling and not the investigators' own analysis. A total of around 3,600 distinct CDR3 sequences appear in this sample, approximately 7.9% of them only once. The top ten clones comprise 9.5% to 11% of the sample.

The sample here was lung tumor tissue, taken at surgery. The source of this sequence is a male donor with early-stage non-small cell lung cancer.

The sequence in DNA is TGCGCCAGCAGCCAAGATGTGACTAGCGGGGGGGCCTACAATGAGCAGTTCTTC. Its translation is CASSQDVTSGGAYNEQFF. The rearrangement joined TRBV4-1 to TRBJ2-1; TRBD2 fits 14 bases in the junction. V has 0 bases trimmed and J has 2 bases trimmed; junction bases matching no gene number 3. The CDR3 holds 18 amino acids from the cysteine to the phenylalanine. The kept DNA is CDR3 alone, 54 bases in frame from the first base. CDR1 MGHRA and CDR2 YSYEKL are derived from the germline V gene.